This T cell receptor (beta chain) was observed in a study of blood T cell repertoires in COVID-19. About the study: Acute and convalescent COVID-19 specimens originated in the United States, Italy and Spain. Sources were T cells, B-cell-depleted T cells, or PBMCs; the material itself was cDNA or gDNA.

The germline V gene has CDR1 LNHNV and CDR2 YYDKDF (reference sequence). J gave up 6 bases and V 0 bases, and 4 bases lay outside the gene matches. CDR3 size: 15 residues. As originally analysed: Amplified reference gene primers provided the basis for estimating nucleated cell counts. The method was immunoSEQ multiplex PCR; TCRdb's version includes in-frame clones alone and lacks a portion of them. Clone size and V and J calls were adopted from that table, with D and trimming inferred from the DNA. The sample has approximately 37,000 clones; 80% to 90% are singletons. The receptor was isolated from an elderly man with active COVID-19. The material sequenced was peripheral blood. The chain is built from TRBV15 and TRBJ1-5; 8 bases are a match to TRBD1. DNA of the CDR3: TGTGCCACCAGCAGAGAGGCAGGGGGCGGTCAGCCCCAGCATTTT. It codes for CATSREAGGGQPQHF.